A single sample is the source of the 17 T cell receptor beta chains below, sequenced in a study of blood T cells in healthy people across ages. Primers used in a second PCR of roughly 6 to 11 cycles were a sample-barcoded 5' primer and a J-beta primer mix. TCRdb independently ran MiXCR on the 5' RACE reads; one entry per CDR3 protein. The repertoire holds approximately 690,000 distinct CDR3 sequences, with about 53% as singletons. Input material: blood. These receptors came from a man in his sixties in good health.

The rearrangement links TRBV9 to TRBJ2-3, with 8 bases aligning to TRBD2. From germline, CDR1 is SGDLS and CDR2 YYNGEE. The CDR3 loop spans 16 amino acids. The ends lost 2 bases at V and 2 bases at J; junction bases unmatched: 7. The CDR3 DNA sequence: TGTGCCAGCAGCGTCGGAGCGGGGGCGGTCACAGATACGCAGTATTTT. Protein product: CASSVGAGAVTDTQYF.

The chain is built from TRBV4-1 and TRBJ2-7, with a weak D call TRBD2 (6 bases). The CDR3 length is 17 residues. Germline V gene data show CDR1 as MGHRA and CDR2 as YSYEKL. V was clipped by 4 bases and J by 0 bases, with 19 bases between them. CDR3 sequence reads: CASSRAPEGFSSYEQYF. The CDR3 DNA sequence: TGCGCCAGCAGCCGAGCTCCGGAGGGGTTTAGCTCCTACGAGCAGTACTTC.

The J gene is TRBJ2-5, the V gene TRBV28, with 7 bases fitting TRBD2. The CDR3 contains 16 residues. V dropped 2 bases and J dropped 5; count of bases not matched to a gene: 11. Germline values: CDR1 MDHEN, CDR2 SYDVKM. The CDR3 protein is CASSLAPGLRGETQYF. The CDR3 DNA follows: TGTGCCAGCAGTTTAGCACCTGGACTGCGGGGGGAGACCCAGTACTTC.

The rearrangement uses TRBV7-9 and TRBJ2-3, with D unclear. Germline CDR1 SEHNR, CDR2 FQNEAQ (reference sequence). The CDR3 contains 14 residues. V lost 5 bases to trimming and J lost 5 bases, with 14 bases between them. The chain's CDR3 is CASSPSYVGDTQYF. The CDR3 DNA reads TGTGCCAGCAGCCCATCCTATGTTGGAGATACGCAGTATTTT.

In regard to this clonotype: The junction does not match germline at one end; this may be a read error. The chain recombines TRBV5-1 with TRBJ1-2, with no clear D. The CDR3 has 13 amino acids. Germline V gene lookup returns CDR1 SGHRS and CDR2 YFSETQ. The CDR3 DNA reads TGCGCCAGCAGCCCGGACGGAATCTATGGCAACACCTTC. Translated: CASSPDGIYGNTF.

The chain combines TRBV12-3 or TRBV12-4 with TRBJ2-4; tentatively, D is TRBD1 (6 bases). Matching the DNA end better, TRBJ2-7 makes the J call doubtful. The CDR3 spans 14 residues. The CDR3 coding sequence is TGTGCCAGCAGTCCTTCAGGGGACCGCTACGAGCAGTACTTC. Protein product: CASSPSGDRYEQYF.

CDR3 amino acids: CSARDGGDVSEQFF. The CDR3 DNA reads TGCAGTGCTAGAGATGGAGGAGACGTGAGTGAGCAGTTCTTC. The chain uses TRBV20-1 and TRBJ2-1; D might be TRBD2 (5 bases). V lost 0 bases and J 9 bases, leaving 15 bases between the germline ends. CDR1 and CDR2 from the germline V gene are DFQATT and SNEGSKA (reference sequence). This CDR3 has 14 amino acids.

This clonotype was observed once. The chain couples TRBV18 to TRBJ1-1; D remains ambiguous. V was pared by 2 bases and J by 2 bases, with 12 bases between. CDR1 is KGHSH, CDR2 LQKENI, per germline. The CDR3 consists of 15 residues. The CDR3 DNA is TGTGCCAGCTCACCAAACATACGGGGAAACACTGAAGCTTTCTTT. Translation gives CASSPNIRGNTEAFF.

The chain uses TRBV7-2 and TRBJ2-4, with D unclear. The J call is doubtful: the DNA matches TRBJ2-5 better. The V gene's germline CDR1 is SGHTA and CDR2 FQGNSA. This CDR3 contains 16 residues. CDR3: CASSLGSAAGQETQYF. The CDR3 DNA reads as TGTGCCAGCAGCTTAGGGTCGGCTGCTGGGCAAGAGACCCAGTACTTC.

J is TRBJ2-1 and V is TRBV20-1, with 8 bases aligning to TRBD2. The length of the CDR3 is 18 residues. Germline CDR1 DFQATT, CDR2 SNEGSKA (reference sequence). Trimming at V came to 0 bases and at J to 4 bases, leaving 14 bases not matched to a gene. The CDR3 sequence is CSARDFVTSGGPYNEQFF. The CDR3 DNA reads TGCAGTGCTAGAGATTTTGTGACGAGCGGGGGTCCTTACAATGAGCAGTTCTTC.

The genes are TRBV6-1 and TRBJ1-5; D is undetermined. The CDR3 length is 15 residues. The V gene's germline CDR1 is MNHNS and CDR2 SASEGT. The V end was cut by 2 bases, the J end by 5 bases, with 13 bases between. The CDR3 bases are TGTGCCAGCAGTGAATCTCACGGTTCACATCAGCCCCAGCATTTT. Translated, it gives CASSESHGSHQPQHF.

The genes are TRBV6-2 or TRBV6-3 and TRBJ2-1; 10 positions agree with TRBD2. J was trimmed by 8 bases and V by 5 bases; bases with no gene match: 9. The CDR3 has 15 residues. Germline values: CDR1 MNHEY, CDR2 SVGEGT. The CDR3 loop reads CASSQQRGGPYEQFF. The CDR3, as DNA: TGTGCCAGCAGTCAGCAGCGGGGGGGCCCTTATGAGCAGTTCTTC.

As to this clonotype: This sequence may be a read error, since a much larger clone differs from it by one base. The gene calls are TRBV13 and TRBJ2-1; either TRBD1 or TRBD2 may fit D (5 bases each). Germline CDR1 reads PRHDT; CDR2 reads FYEKMQ (reference sequence). The CDR3 length is 12 residues. V gave up 2 bases and J gave up 13 bases, with 12 bases separating them. The CDR3 DNA reads as TGTGCCAGCAGCTTACTAGGGGAGACCCAGTTCTTC. Amino acid sequence: CASSLLGETQFF.

The CDR3 DNA follows: TGTGCCAGCAGCGTAGCTCTCTGGGGAGGTCGAGGCGGGAATGAGCAGTTCTTC. Translation gives CASSVALWGGRGGNEQFF. This chain uses TRBV9 with TRBJ2-1, with D perhaps matching TRBD2 (6 bases). The length of the CDR3 is 18 residues. Trimming stripped 0 bases from V and 7 bases from J, with 23 bases between. CDR1 is SGDLS and CDR2 is YYNGEE in the germline V gene.

The rearrangement joins TRBV20-1 to TRBJ2-1; TRBD2 matches at 7 bases. The trim removed 1 base at V and 0 bases at J, leaving 9 bases unmatched. The CDR3 extends over 17 amino acids. Germline V gives CDR1 DFQATT, CDR2 SNEGSKA (reference sequence). The CDR3 nucleotides read TGCAGTGCTAGAGTGTCCGGGGGGTATCCCTCCTACAATGAGCAGTTCTTC. This translates into CSARVSGGYPSYNEQFF.

This rearrangement joins TRBV6-5 to TRBJ1-1; 10 bases align to TRBD1. CDR3 size: 16 residues. Germline CDR1 MNHEY, CDR2 SVGAGI. V lost 5 bases and J lost 5; bases outside the gene matches: 11. The CDR3 sequence is CASSPQTGGGGTEAFF. CDR3 DNA sequence: TGTGCCAGCAGTCCCCAGACAGGGGGCGGAGGGACTGAAGCTTTCTTT.

This clonotype was seen more than once but under ten times. The gene calls are TRBV5-1 and TRBJ1-4, with D perhaps TRBD1 (6 bases). Germline V gene lookup returns CDR1 SGHRS and CDR2 YFSETQ. The length of the CDR3 is 14 residues. Trimming pared 4 bases from V and 5 bases from J, leaving 12 bases between. DNA of the CDR3: TGCGCCAGCAGCCAAGGGGGGCAGAATGAAAAACTGTTTTTT. This gives the protein CASSQGGQNEKLFF.